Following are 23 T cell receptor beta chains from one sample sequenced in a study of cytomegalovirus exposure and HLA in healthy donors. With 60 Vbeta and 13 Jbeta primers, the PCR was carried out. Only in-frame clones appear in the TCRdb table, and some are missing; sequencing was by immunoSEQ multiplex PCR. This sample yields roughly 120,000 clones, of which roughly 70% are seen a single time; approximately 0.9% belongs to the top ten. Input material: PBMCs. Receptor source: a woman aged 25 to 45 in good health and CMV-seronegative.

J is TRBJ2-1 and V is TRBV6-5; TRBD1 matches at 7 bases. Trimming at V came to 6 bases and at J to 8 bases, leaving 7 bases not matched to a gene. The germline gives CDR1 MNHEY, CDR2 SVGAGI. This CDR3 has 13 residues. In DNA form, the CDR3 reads TGTGCCAGCAGCCTCAGACAGGGCTATGAGCAGTTCTTC. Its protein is CASSLRQGYEQFF.

The CDR3 sequence is CAWTFSGIHGYTF. In DNA, the CDR3 is TGTGCCTGGACGTTTTCAGGGATACATGGCTACACCTTC. This chain links TRBV30 with TRBJ1-2; D perhaps matches TRBD1 (5 bases). The CDR3 totals 13 residues. V lost 4 bases to trimming and J lost 6 bases, with 15 bases between them. CDR1 GTSNPN and CDR2 SVGIG come from the germline V gene (reference sequence).

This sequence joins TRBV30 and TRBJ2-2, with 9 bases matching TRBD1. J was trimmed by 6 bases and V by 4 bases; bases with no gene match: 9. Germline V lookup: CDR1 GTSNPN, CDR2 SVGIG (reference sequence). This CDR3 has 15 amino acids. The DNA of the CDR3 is TGTGCCTGGATTATGGGGACAGGGTTTGCCGGGGAGCTGTTTTTT. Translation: CAWIMGTGFAGELFF. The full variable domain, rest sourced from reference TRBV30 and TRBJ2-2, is SQTIHQWPATLVQPVGSPLSLECTVEGTSNPNLYWYRQAAGRGLQLLFYSVGIGQISSEVPQNLSASRPQDRQFILSSKKLLLSDSGFYLCAWIMGTGFAGELFFGEGSRLTVL.

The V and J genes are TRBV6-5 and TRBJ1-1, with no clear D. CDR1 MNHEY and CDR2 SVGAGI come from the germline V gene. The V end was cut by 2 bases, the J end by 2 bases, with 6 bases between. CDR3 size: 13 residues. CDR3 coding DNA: TGTGCCAGCAGTTACATGTATAACACTGAAGCTTTCTTT. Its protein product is CASSYMYNTEAFF.

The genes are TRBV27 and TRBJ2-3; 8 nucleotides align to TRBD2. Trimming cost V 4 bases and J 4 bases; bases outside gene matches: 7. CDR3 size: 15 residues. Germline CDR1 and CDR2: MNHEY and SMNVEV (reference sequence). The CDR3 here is CASSSLAGMADTQYF. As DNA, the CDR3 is TGTGCCAGCAGTTCTCTAGCGGGTATGGCAGATACGCAGTATTTT.

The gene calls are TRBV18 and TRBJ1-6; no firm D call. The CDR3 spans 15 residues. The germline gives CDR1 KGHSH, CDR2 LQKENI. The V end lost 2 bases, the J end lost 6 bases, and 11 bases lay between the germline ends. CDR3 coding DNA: TGTGCCAGCTCACCAGAAGGAGTCCGTAATTCACCCCTCCACTTT. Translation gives CASSPEGVRNSPLHF.

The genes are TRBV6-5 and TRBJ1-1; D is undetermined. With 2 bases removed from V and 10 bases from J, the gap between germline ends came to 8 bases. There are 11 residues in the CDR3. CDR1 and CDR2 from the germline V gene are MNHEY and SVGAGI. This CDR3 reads CASSYLRRAFF. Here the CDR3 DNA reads TGTGCCAGCAGTTACCTAAGGAGAGCTTTCTTT.

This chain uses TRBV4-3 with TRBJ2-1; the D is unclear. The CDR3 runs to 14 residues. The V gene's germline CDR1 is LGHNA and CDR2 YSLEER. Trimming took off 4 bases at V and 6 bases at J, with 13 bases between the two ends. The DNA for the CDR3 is TGCGCCAGCAGCCTTCGTGGCGGTGGCAATGAGCAGTTCTTC. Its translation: CASSLRGGGNEQFF.

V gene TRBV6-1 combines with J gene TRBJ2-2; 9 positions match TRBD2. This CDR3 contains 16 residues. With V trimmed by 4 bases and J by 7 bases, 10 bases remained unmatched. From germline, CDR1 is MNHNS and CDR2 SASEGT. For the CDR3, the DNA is TGTGCCAGCAGTGTGAGCGGGGGGCTCTTGGACGGGGAGCTGTTTTTT. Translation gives CASSVSGGLLDGELFF.

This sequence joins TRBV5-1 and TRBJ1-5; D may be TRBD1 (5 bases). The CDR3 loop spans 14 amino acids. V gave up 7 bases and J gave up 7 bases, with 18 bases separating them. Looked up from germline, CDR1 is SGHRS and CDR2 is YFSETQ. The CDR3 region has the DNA TGCGCCAGCTCTGAGGGGCCAGCGGGACAGCCCCAGCATTTT. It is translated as CASSEGPAGQPQHF.

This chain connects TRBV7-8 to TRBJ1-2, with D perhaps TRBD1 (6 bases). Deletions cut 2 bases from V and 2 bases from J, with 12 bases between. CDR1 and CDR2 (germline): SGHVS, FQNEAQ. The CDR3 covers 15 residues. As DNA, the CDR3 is TGTGCCAGCAGCTTAAGGTCAGGACAGAACTATGGCTACACCTTC. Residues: CASSLRSGQNYGYTF.

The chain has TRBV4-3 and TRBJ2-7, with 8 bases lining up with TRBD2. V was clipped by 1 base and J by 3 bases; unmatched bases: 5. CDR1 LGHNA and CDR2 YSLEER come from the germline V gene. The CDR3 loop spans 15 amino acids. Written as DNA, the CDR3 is TGCGCCAGCAGCCAAGTTTACCTAGCGGGCTACGAGCAGTACTTC. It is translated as CASSQVYLAGYEQYF.

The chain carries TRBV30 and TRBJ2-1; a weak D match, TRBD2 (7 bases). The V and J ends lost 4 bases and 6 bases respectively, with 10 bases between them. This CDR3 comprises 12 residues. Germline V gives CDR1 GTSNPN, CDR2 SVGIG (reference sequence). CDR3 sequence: CAWIGGANEQFF. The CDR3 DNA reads TGTGCCTGGATTGGGGGGGCCAATGAGCAGTTCTTC.

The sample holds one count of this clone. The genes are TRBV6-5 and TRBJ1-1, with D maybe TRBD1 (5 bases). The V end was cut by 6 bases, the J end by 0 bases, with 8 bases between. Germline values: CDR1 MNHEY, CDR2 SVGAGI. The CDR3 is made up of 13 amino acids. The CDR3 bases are TGTGCCAGCAGACTACAGGTGAACACTGAAGCTTTCTTT. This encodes CASRLQVNTEAFF.

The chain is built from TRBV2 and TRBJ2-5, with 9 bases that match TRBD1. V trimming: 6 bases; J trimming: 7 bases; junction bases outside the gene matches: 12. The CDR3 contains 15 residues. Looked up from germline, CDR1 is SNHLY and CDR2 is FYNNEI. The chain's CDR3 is CASSQGGQGGATQYF. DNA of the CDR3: TGTGCCAGCAGCCAAGGGGGACAGGGTGGTGCGACCCAGTACTTC.

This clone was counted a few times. CDR3 in DNA: TGTGCCAGCAGTACCCAGGACAGGAGCGAAGCTTTCTTT. Its protein is CASSTQDRSEAFF. V and J are TRBV6-1 and TRBJ1-1; 7 bases match TRBD1. V gave up 5 bases and J gave up 8 bases; unmatched junction bases: 8. Germline CDR1 is MNHNS and CDR2 is SASEGT. This CDR3 has 13 residues.

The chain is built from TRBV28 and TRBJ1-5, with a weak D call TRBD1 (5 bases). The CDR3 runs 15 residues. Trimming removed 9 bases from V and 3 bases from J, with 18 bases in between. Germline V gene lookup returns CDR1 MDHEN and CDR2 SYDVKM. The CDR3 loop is CASGVGGGNNQPQHF. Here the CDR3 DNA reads TGTGCCAGTGGGGTCGGGGGTGGAAACAATCAGCCCCAGCATTTT.

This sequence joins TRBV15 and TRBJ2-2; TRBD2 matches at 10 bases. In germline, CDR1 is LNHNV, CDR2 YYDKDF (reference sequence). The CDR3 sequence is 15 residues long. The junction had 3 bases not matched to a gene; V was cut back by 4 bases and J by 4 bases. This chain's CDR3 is CATSTSGSVTGELFF. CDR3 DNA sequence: TGTGCCACCAGCACTAGCGGGAGCGTCACCGGGGAGCTGTTTTTT.

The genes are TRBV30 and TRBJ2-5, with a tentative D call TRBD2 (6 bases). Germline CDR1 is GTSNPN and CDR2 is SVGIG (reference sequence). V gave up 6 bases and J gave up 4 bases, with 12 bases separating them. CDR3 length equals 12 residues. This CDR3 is CACEGAGETQYF. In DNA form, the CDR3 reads TGTGCCTGTGAGGGAGCGGGAGAGACCCAGTACTTC.

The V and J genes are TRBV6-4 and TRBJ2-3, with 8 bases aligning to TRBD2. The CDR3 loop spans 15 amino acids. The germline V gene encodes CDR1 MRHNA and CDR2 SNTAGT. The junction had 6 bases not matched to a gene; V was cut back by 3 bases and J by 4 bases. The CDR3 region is CASSENGGAADTQYF. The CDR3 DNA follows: TGTGCCAGCAGTGAAAACGGGGGGGCCGCAGATACGCAGTATTTT.

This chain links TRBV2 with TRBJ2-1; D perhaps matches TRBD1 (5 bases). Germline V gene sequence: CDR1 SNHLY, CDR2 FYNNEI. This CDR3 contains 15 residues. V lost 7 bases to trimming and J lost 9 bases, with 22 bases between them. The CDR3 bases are TGTGCCAGCAAGGCAGGTCAGGGTCGTCGGACTGAGCAGTTCTTC. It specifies CASKAGQGRRTEQFF. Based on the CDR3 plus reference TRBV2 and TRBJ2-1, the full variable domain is EPEVTQTPSHQVTQMGQEVILRCVPISNHLYFYWYRQILGQKVEFLVSFYNNEISEKSEIFDDQFSVERPDGSNFTLKIRSTKLEDSAMYFCASKAGQGRRTEQFFGPGTRLTVL.

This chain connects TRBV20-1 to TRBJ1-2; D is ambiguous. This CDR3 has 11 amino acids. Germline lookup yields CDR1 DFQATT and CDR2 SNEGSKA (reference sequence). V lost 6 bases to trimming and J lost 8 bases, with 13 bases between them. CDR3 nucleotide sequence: TGCAGTGCGTCGGGTGATGAAGGCTACACCTTC. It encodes CSASGDEGYTF.

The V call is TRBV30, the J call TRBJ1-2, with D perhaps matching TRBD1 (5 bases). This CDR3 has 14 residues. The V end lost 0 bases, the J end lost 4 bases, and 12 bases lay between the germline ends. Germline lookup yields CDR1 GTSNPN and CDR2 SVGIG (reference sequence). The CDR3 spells CAWSVGGKSYGYTF. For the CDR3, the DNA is TGTGCCTGGAGTGTTGGGGGGAAATCCTATGGCTACACCTTC.